The 13 T cell receptor beta chains below come from one sample, sequenced in a study of blood T cells in healthy people across ages. It was with a sample-barcoded 5' primer and a J-beta primer mix that a second PCR of roughly 6 to 12 cycles was run. One entry per CDR3 protein, called by TCRdb with MiXCR from the 5' RACE reads. The profile shows about 1.6 million distinct CDR3 sequences, about 35% of them singletons. Sequenced sample: blood. The origin of the receptors is a woman under 40 in good health.

The chain links TRBV11-1 to TRBJ2-7, with 12 bases lining up with TRBD2. Germline V gives CDR1 SGHAT, CDR2 FQDESV (reference sequence). Trimming removed 5 bases from V and 2 bases from J; junction bases left unmatched: 10. The CDR3 has 17 residues. Written as DNA, the CDR3 is TGTGCCAGCAGCATCGGACTAGCGGGGAATCCGACCTACGAGCAGTACTTC. It is translated as CASSIGLAGNPTYEQYF.

The V and J genes are TRBV9 and TRBJ2-1; unclear D gene. Germline V lookup: CDR1 SGDLS, CDR2 YYNGEE. V was shortened by 0 bases and J by 6 bases, with 13 bases between the two germline ends. The CDR3 runs to 15 residues. The CDR3 DNA is TGTGCCAGCAGCGTAGGGACGCTAGGATCCAATGAGCAGTTCTTC. This sequence encodes CASSVGTLGSNEQFF.

The V call is TRBV12-3 or TRBV12-4, the J call TRBJ2-5; either TRBD1 or TRBD2 may supply D (5 bases each). V shed 5 bases and J shed 4 bases, with 20 bases lying between them. This CDR3 region has 16 residues. Written as DNA, the CDR3 is TGTGCCAGCAGTCCCACGCCAGGGAGTGTGGCAGAGACCCAGTACTTC. Its translation is CASSPTPGSVAETQYF.

This clonotype appeared a few times. The CDR3 sequence is CASSPVWGGVTDTQYF. As DNA, the CDR3 is TGTGCCAGCAGCCCCGTCTGGGGGGGGGTTACAGATACGCAGTATTTT. The V and J genes are TRBV7-6 and TRBJ2-3, with TRBD2 identical over 7 bases. V lost 5 bases to trimming and J lost 3 bases; unmatched junction nucleotides: 11. CDR1 and CDR2 (germline): SGHVS, FNYEAQ. The CDR3 extends over 16 amino acids.

This clonotype was seen a few times. The V call is TRBV7-9, the J call TRBJ1-3; 7 positions match TRBD1. In germline, CDR1 is SEHNR, CDR2 FQNEAQ (reference sequence). There are 16 residues in the CDR3. V lost 5 bases and J lost 0; bases outside the gene matches: 7. The CDR3 coding sequence is TGTGCCAGCAGCAAGCAGGGGGGATCCTCTGGAAACACCATATATTTT. It yields the protein CASSKQGGSSGNTIYF. Looking up the rest from reference TRBV7-9 and TRBJ1-3 gives the full variable domain: DTGVSQNPRHKITKRGQNVTFRCDPISEHNRLYWYRQTLGQGPEFLTYFQNEAQLEKSRLLSDRFSAERPKGSFSTLEIQRTEQGDSAMYLCASSKQGGSSGNTIYFGEGSWLTVV.

The CDR3 DNA is TGTGCCAGCAGCTTCGGGGCATACAATGGGCAGTACTTC. Protein: CASSFGAYNGQYF. The J gene is TRBJ2-1, the V gene TRBV7-2; D tentatively reads TRBD1 or TRBD2 (5 bases each). The J call could be wrong; TRBJ2-7 is a better fit for the DNA end. The germline V gene encodes CDR1 SGHTA and CDR2 FQGNSA. This CDR3 region has 13 residues.

This clonotype was detected a few times. The chain is built from TRBV4-2 and TRBJ2-1, with 11 positions matching TRBD2. The CDR3 runs 17 residues. Trimming took 1 base from V and 7 from J; bases not matched to a gene: 9. CDR1 and CDR2 (germline): LGHNA, YNFKEQ. The CDR3 reads CASSQVAGGNESNEQFF. CDR3 DNA sequence: TGTGCCAGCAGCCAAGTAGCGGGGGGGAACGAATCGAATGAGCAGTTCTTC.

This clonotype was seen a handful of times. The gene calls are TRBV29-1 and TRBJ2-7; tentatively, D is TRBD1 (5 bases). Germline V lookup: CDR1 SQVTM, CDR2 ANQGSEA. Trimming removed 0 bases from V and 3 bases from J, with 12 bases in between. The CDR3 is 14 residues long. The CDR3 protein is CSVEDPDSIYEQYF. CDR3 coding DNA: TGCAGCGTTGAAGACCCCGACAGTATCTACGAGCAGTACTTC.

The chain uses TRBV3-1 and TRBJ1-5, with D unclear. Germline V CDR1 and CDR2: LGHDT, YNNKEL (reference sequence). The CDR3 loop spans 14 amino acids. The ends were cut back, 4 bases at V and 1 base at J, with 8 bases in the middle. The CDR3 DNA is TGTGCCAGCAGCCTAGTCCACAGCAATCAGCCCCAGCATTTT. Its protein product is CASSLVHSNQPQHF. Complete variable domain (other parts from reference TRBV3-1 and TRBJ1-5): DTAVSQTPKYLVTQMGNDKSIKCEQNLGHDTMYWYKQDSKKFLKIMFSYNNKELIINETVPNRFSPKSPDKAHLNLHINSLELGDSAVYFCASSLVHSNQPQHFGDGTRLSIL.

The chain is built from TRBV20-1 and TRBJ2-7, with TRBD1 as a possible D gene (6 bases). The V end was cut by 3 bases, the J end by 5 bases, with 11 bases between. The CDR3 spans 12 residues. The germline V gene has CDR1 DFQATT and CDR2 SNEGSKA (reference sequence). The CDR3 nucleotides are TGCAGTGCTAGGTCAGGGGTCCACGAGCAGTACTTC. Amino acids: CSARSGVHEQYF.

The chain combines TRBV28 with TRBJ2-1; D not resolved. In germline, CDR1 is MDHEN, CDR2 SYDVKM. The V and J ends lost 3 bases and 2 bases respectively, with 11 bases between them. The CDR3 consists of 15 residues. CDR3 bases: TGTGCCAGCAGTTTGGGGTCCCCGGCCTACAATGAGCAGTTCTTC. It codes for CASSLGSPAYNEQFF.

There are a few counts of this clonotype. The rearrangement links TRBV20-1 to TRBJ1-2, with D uncertain. The CDR3 loop spans 12 amino acids. V was pared by 3 bases and J by 6 bases, with 11 bases between. CDR1 and CDR2 from the germline V gene are DFQATT and SNEGSKA (reference sequence). In DNA form, the CDR3 reads TGCAGTGCTAGTAAGGGAAAGGATGGCTACACCTTC. Amino acids: CSASKGKDGYTF.

This clonotype was detected ten times or more. CDR3 coding DNA: TGCAGCGTGGGGACAGCCTCGCTATACAATGAGCAGTTCTTC. Its translation: CSVGTASLYNEQFF. The J gene is TRBJ2-1, the V gene TRBV29-1; TRBD1 matches 7 bases. This CDR3 comprises 14 residues. Germline CDR1 is SQVTM and CDR2 is ANQGSEA. Trimming took 6 bases from V and 4 from J; bases not matched to a gene: 9.